The rows below give T cell receptor beta chains drawn from one sample of a study of T cells in Graves' hyperthyroidism and ophthalmopathy. In TCRdb, the multiplex PCR reads were re-called with MiXCR into one record per CDR3 protein. Counted here are around 300,000 distinct CDR3 sequences, roughly 13% occurring once; the ten biggest clones make up approximately 7.9%. The specimen sequenced was blood. Receptor source: a woman in her thirties or forties with Graves' hyperthyroidism. CDR3s include the opening cysteine and the closing phenylalanine or tryptophan. The D gene is left open where the match is weak. For some rows the clone size is stated as once, few or many, or as a class when expanded; others skip it.

TRBJ2-6	TRBV12-3/TRBV12-4	-	-	CASSWQRANVLTF	TGTGCCAGCAGTTGGCAGAGGGCCAACGTCCTGACTTTC
TRBJ2-5	TRBV28	many	-	CASSSRLSETQYF	TGTGCCAGCAGTTCTCGACTAAGCGAGACCCAGTACTTC
TRBJ2-1	TRBV12-5	many	-	CASGRPGYNEQFF	TGTGCTAGTGGGCGGCCGGGGTACAATGAGCAGTTCTTC
TRBJ1-1	TRBV6-4	few	-	CASSRDTDTEAFF	TGTGCCAGCAGCCGGGACACAGACACTGAAGCTTTCTTT
TRBJ2-3	TRBV7-9	many	TRBD2	CASSSTSGRSTDTQYF	TGTGCCAGCAGCTCCACTAGCGGGAGGAGCACAGATACGCAGTATTTT
TRBJ2-5	TRBV30	-	-	CAWSVGGGGETQYF	TGTGCCTGGAGTGTGGGAGGAGGAGGGGAGACCCAGTACTTC
TRBJ2-7	TRBV6-2/TRBV6-3	many	-	CASSFPGYLYEQYF	TGTGCCAGCAGTTTCCCAGGGTACCTTTACGAGCAGTACTTC
TRBJ2-2	TRBV6-1	few	TRBD2	CASSLGLAGVGGDTGELFF	TGTGCCAGCAGTTTGGGACTAGCGGGAGTAGGGGGCGACACCGGGGAGCTGTTTTTT
TRBJ2-3	TRBV5-5	many	TRBD1	CASSHKTGLHTQYF	TGTGCCAGCAGCCACAAGACAGGGTTGCATACGCAGTATTTT
TRBJ2-7	TRBV19	few	-	CASSITAVGEQYF	TGTGCCAGTAGTATAACAGCTGTGGGGGAGCAGTACTTC
TRBJ2-2	TRBV6-1	-	TRBD1	CASSHLTGGFTGELFF	TGTGCCAGCAGCCATTTGACAGGGGGTTTCACCGGGGAGCTGTTTTTT
TRBJ2-7	TRBV5-1	-	TRBD1	CASSLTGQGYYEQYF	TGCGCCAGCAGCTTAACGGGACAGGGGTACTACGAGCAGTACTTC
TRBJ1-5	TRBV12-3/TRBV12-4	many	-	CASRAGELPQHF	TGTGCCAGCAGAGCCGGGGAATTGCCCCAGCATTTT
TRBJ2-5	TRBV27	many	TRBD1	CASRGQGPRTQYF	TGTGCCAGCAGGGGACAGGGCCCCAGGACCCAGTACTTC
TRBJ2-1	TRBV19	few	TRBD1	CASSDLGTGAGNEQFF	TGTGCCAGTAGCGACCTCGGGACAGGGGCTGGGAATGAGCAGTTCTTC
TRBJ1-2	TRBV28	many	-	CASSLYQEGGYTF	TGTGCCAGCAGTTTGTACCAGGAGGGTGGCTACACCTTC
TRBJ1-2	TRBV12-3/TRBV12-4	few	-	CASSFDRGPKKGYTF	TGTGCCAGCAGTTTCGATCGGGGACCCAAAAAGGGCTACACCTTC
TRBJ1-1	TRBV27	once	-	CASSPLWGPDTEAFF	TGTGCCAGCAGCCCACTCTGGGGGCCGGACACTGAAGCTTTCTTT
TRBJ2-3	TRBV2	many	-	CASSEPGQGTDTQYF	TGTGCCAGCAGTGAACCGGGGCAGGGAACAGATACGCAGTATTTT
TRBJ2-1	TRBV12-3/TRBV12-4	many	TRBD2	CASSLGTSGYNEQFF	TGTGCCAGCAGCTTAGGGACTAGCGGCTACAATGAGCAGTTCTTC
TRBJ2-1	TRBV30	-	TRBD2	CAWSEGAGGPLGPNEQFF	TGTGCCTGGAGTGAAGGAGCGGGAGGGCCTCTTGGGCCCAATGAGCAGTTCTTC
TRBJ1-1	TRBV18	many	-	CASSPPSQITEAFF	TGTGCCAGCTCACCACCGTCTCAGATCACTGAAGCTTTCTTT
TRBJ2-7	TRBV27	many	-	CASSQGSRGSYEQYF	TGTGCCAGCAGCCAAGGGTCCCGAGGCTCCTACGAGCAGTACTTC
TRBJ1-1	TRBV10-1	many	-	CASSESQNTEAFF	TGCGCCAGCAGTGAGTCCCAGAACACTGAAGCTTTCTTT
TRBJ1-1	TRBV19	few	-	CASSSSGHRQFSEAFF	TGTGCCAGTAGTAGTTCGGGTCATCGTCAATTTTCTGAAGCTTTCTTT
TRBJ2-1	TRBV15	many	-	CATSSQFLVTEQFF	TGTGCCACCAGCAGCCAGTTTCTAGTGACTGAGCAGTTCTTC
TRBJ2-4	TRBV6-1	many	-	CASSESYNRDRNIQYF	TGTGCCAGCAGTGAAAGCTATAACAGGGATCGAAACATTCAGTACTTC
TRBJ2-7	TRBV7-9	many	-	CASSTSGPNAEQYF	TGTGCCAGCAGCACATCCGGACCCAACGCCGAGCAGTACTTC
TRBJ2-1	TRBV4-1	-	-	CASSQKASRSDEQFF	TGCGCCAGCAGCCAAAAGGCTAGTAGGAGCGATGAGCAGTTCTTC
TRBJ1-2	TRBV18	many	-	CASSPRHTAGYTF	TGTGCCAGCTCACCACGACACACGGCTGGCTACACCTTC
TRBJ1-1	TRBV6-1	many	-	CASSVVGNTEAFF	TGTGCCAGCAGTGTGGTTGGGAACACTGAAGCTTTCTTT
TRBJ2-1	TRBV6-5	few	TRBD2	CASSYSAGVSYNEQFF	TGTGCCAGCAGTTACTCCGCGGGGGTCTCCTACAATGAGCAGTTCTTC
TRBJ2-1	TRBV7-2	-	-	CASSFSLTDEQFF	TGTGCCAGCAGCTTCAGCCTTACCGATGAGCAGTTCTTC
TRBJ2-1	TRBV10-3	-	-	CAIRDSSYNEQFF	TGTGCCATCAGGGACTCGAGTTACAATGAGCAGTTCTTC
TRBJ2-2	TRBV6-1	many	TRBD1	CASSLARQGDAGELFF	TGTGCCAGCAGCCTAGCCCGACAGGGGGACGCCGGGGAGCTGTTTTTT
TRBJ1-2	TRBV27	many	-	CASSSDGPLSGYTF	TGTGCCAGCAGTTCCGACGGACCTCTGAGTGGCTACACCTTC
TRBJ2-3	TRBV2	many	TRBD2	CASSPLLAGGQDTQYF	TGTGCCAGCAGTCCTCTCCTAGCGGGAGGACAAGATACGCAGTATTTT
TRBJ2-5	TRBV18	-	-	CASSPGEFQETQYF	TGTGCCAGCTCCCCAGGGGAGTTCCAAGAGACCCAGTACTTC
TRBJ2-3	TRBV6-5	many	-	CASSYSDGDTQYF	TGTGCCAGCAGTTACTCGGATGGGGATACGCAGTATTTT
TRBJ2-3	TRBV12-3/TRBV12-4	many	TRBD2	CASSAGRTDTQYF	TGTGCCAGTTCAGCGGGAAGGACAGATACGCAGTATTTT
TRBJ2-1	TRBV11-2	-	-	CASSPPTGASDSEQFF	TGTGCCAGCAGCCCACCGACAGGAGCCTCCGACAGTGAGCAGTTCTTC
TRBJ1-1	TRBV12-3/TRBV12-4	many	-	CASSLTAEAFF	TGTGCCAGCAGTTTAACTGCTGAAGCTTTCTTT
TRBJ2-5	TRBV20-1	many	TRBD2	CSARSLAGGVRETQYF	TGCAGTGCTAGAAGTCTAGCGGGAGGGGTGCGAGAGACCCAGTACTTC
TRBJ2-3	TRBV7-9	many	TRBD2	CASSGDYSTDTQYF	TGTGCCAGCAGCGGGGACTATAGCACAGATACGCAGTATTTT
TRBJ1-1	TRBV6-1	few	-	CASRGGGGAGTEAFF	TGTGCCAGCCGGGGGGGTGGCGGGGCTGGCACTGAAGCTTTCTTT
TRBJ2-7	TRBV19	few	-	CASSIRHSYEQYF	TGTGCCAGTAGTATTAGACACTCCTACGAGCAGTACTTC
TRBJ2-3	TRBV28	many	-	CASSQAGTLSSTDTQYF	TGTGCCAGCAGTCAAGCGGGTACCCTTTCTAGCACAGATACGCAGTATTTT
TRBJ2-1	TRBV18	-	-	CASSPSLETYNEQFF	TGTGCCAGCTCACCCTCCCTAGAAACCTACAATGAGCAGTTCTTC
TRBJ2-1	TRBV12-3/TRBV12-4	-	-	CASSLIELLDEQFF	TGTGCCAGCAGCTTAATAGAACTTTTGGATGAGCAGTTCTTC
TRBJ1-6	TRBV7-9	-	-	CASSLNNSPLHF	TGTGCCAGCAGCCTAAATAATTCACCCCTCCACTTT
TRBJ1-1	TRBV13	many	-	CASSLRQTENTEAFF	TGTGCCAGCAGCTTAAGGCAGACAGAGAACACTGAAGCTTTCTTT
TRBJ1-4	TRBV7-8	many	-	CASSRQRGRDEKLFF	TGTGCCAGCAGCCGCCAAAGGGGGAGAGACGAAAAACTGTTTTTT
TRBJ1-2	TRBV30	many	TRBD1	CAWSQQGARGYTF	TGTGCCTGGAGCCAACAGGGGGCGAGGGGCTACACCTTC